The TCR beta chain described here comes from a study of T cell responses to AZD1222 COVID-19 vaccine. Study results and caveats: There were mostly white British donors and more females than males, and clonal diversity was possibly underestimated. The breadth and depth of Spike-specific TCRs increased once two AZD1222 doses had been given.

The protocol was immunoSEQ multiplex PCR, while the TCRdb copy is restricted to in-frame clones and leaves out a portion. The sample carries roughly 70,000 clones, about 91% recorded once. About this clone: Its specificity is unknown.

Trimming pared 1 base from V and 7 bases from J, leaving 16 bases between. The CDR3 runs 16 residues. Germline CDR1 reads SGHTA; CDR2 reads FQGNSA. The chain recombines TRBV7-2 with TRBJ1-4, with D possibly matching TRBD1 (5 bases). This TCR was recovered from an adult who received the AZD1222 COVID-19 vaccine. Source: peripheral blood, taken 28 days after the second AZD1222 dose. The CDR3 is CASSLGGGWAVEKLFF. In DNA, the CDR3 is TGTGCCAGCAGCTTAGGGGGCGGATGGGCAGTTGAAAAACTGTTTTTT.